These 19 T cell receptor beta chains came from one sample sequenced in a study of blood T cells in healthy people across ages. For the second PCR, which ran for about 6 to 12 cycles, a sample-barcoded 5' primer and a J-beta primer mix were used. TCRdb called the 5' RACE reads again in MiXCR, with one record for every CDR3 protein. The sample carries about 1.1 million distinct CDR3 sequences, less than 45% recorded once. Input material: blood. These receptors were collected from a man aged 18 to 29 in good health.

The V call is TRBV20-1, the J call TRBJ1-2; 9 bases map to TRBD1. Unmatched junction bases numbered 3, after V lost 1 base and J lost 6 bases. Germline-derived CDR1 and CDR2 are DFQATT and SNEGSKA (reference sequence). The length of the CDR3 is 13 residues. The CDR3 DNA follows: TGCAGTGCTAGAGGCTGGACAGGGGATGGCTACACCTTC. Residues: CSARGWTGDGYTF.

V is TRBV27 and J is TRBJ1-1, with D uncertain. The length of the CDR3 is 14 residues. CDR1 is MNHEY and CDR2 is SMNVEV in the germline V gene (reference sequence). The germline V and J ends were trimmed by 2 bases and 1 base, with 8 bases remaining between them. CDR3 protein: CASSLTRSNTEAFF. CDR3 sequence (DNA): TGTGCCAGCAGTTTAACCAGATCGAACACTGAAGCTTTCTTT.

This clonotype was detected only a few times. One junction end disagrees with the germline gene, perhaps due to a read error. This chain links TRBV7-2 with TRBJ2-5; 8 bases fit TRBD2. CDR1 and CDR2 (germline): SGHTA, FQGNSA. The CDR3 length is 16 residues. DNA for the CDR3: TGTGCCAGCAGCTTAGTGGCTAGCGGGCTTAAAGAGGCCCAGTACTTC. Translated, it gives CASSLVASGLKEAQYF. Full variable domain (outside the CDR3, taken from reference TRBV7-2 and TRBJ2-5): GAGVSQSPSNKVTEKGKDVELRCDPISGHTALYWYRQSLGQGLEFLIYFQGNSAPDKSGLPSDRFSAERTGGSVSTLTIQRTQQEDSAVYLCASSLVASGLKEAQYFGPGTRLLVL.

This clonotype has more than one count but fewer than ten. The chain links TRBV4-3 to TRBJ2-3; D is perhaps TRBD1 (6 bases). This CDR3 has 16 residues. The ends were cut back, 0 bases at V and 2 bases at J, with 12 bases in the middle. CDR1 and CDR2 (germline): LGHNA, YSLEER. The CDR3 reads CASSQEPGTTTDTQYF. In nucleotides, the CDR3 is TGCGCCAGCAGCCAAGAGCCCGGGACAACCACAGATACGCAGTATTTT.

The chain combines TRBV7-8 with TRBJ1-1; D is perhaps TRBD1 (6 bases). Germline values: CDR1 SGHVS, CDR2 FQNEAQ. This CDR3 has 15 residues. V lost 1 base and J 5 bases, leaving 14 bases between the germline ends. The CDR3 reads CASSLESSGDTEAFF. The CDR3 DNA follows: TGTGCCAGCAGCTTAGAAAGCTCAGGGGATACTGAAGCTTTCTTT.

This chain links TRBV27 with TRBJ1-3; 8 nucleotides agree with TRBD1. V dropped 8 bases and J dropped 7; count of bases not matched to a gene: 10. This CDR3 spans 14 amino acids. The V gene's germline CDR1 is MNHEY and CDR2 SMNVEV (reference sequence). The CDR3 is CASAPGGVGNTIYF. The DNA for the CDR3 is TGTGCCAGCGCTCCAGGGGGCGTTGGGAACACCATATATTTT.

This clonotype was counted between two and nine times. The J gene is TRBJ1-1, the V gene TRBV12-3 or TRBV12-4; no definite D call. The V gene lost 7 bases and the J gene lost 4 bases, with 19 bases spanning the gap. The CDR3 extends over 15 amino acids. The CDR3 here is CASTPTARWGTEAFF. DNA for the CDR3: TGTGCCAGCACCCCCACCGCGAGGTGGGGCACTGAAGCTTTCTTT.

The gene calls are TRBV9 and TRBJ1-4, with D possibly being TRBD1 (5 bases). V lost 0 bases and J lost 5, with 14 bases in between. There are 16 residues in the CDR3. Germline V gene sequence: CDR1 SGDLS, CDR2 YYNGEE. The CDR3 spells CASSVGVGQGNEKLFF. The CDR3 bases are TGTGCCAGCAGCGTAGGAGTGGGGCAGGGCAATGAAAAACTGTTTTTT.

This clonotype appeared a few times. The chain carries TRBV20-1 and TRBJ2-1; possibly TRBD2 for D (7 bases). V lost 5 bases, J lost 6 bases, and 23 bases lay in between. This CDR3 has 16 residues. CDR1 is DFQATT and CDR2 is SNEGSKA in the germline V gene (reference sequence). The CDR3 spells CSAPLGMGGGSNEQFF. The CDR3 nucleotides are TGCAGTGCTCCTTTGGGTATGGGGGGGGGCAGCAATGAGCAGTTCTTC.

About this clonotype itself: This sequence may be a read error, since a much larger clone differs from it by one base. The CDR3 nucleotides are TGCGGCTCGGGACAGGGGCAAGAGACCCAGTACTTC. This sequence encodes CGSGQGQETQYF. This chain joins TRBV29-1 and TRBJ2-5; 10 bases agree with TRBD1. Looked up from germline, CDR1 is SQVTM and CDR2 is ANQGSEA. The CDR3 spans 12 residues.

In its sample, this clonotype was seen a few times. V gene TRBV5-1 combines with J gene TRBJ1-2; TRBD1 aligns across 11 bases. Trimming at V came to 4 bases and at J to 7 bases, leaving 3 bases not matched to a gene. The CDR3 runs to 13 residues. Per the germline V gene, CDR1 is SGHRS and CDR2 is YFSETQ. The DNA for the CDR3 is TGCGCCAGCAGCGAGGGACAGGGGGGTGGCTACACCTTC. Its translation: CASSEGQGGGYTF.

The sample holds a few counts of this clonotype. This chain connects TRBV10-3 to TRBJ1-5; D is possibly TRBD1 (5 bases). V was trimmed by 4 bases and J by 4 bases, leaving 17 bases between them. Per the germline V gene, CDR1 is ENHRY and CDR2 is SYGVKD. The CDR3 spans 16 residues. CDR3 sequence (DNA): TGTGCCATCAGTGTATCAGGAGTGGGGGGGAATCAGCCCCAGCATTTT. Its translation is CAISVSGVGGNQPQHF.

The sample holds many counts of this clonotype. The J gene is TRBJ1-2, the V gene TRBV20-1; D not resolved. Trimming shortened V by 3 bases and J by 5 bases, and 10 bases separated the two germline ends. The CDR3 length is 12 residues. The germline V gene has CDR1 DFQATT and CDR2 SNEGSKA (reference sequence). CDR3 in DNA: TGCAGTGCTAGGGAGAGGTATTATGGCTACACCTTC. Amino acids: CSARERYYGYTF.

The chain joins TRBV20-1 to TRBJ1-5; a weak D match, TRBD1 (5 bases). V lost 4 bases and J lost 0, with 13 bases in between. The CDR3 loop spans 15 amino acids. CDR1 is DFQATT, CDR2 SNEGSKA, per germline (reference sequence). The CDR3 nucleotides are TGCAGTGCTAAGTCACCGGGGGATAGCAATCAGCCCCAGCATTTT. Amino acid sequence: CSAKSPGDSNQPQHF.

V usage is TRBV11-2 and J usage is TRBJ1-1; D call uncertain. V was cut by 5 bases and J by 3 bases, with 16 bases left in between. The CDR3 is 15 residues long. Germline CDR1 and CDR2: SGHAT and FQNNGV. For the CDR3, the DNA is TGTGCCAGCAGCCCCCGAGGCAGAACCGACACTGAAGCTTTCTTT. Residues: CASSPRGRTDTEAFF.

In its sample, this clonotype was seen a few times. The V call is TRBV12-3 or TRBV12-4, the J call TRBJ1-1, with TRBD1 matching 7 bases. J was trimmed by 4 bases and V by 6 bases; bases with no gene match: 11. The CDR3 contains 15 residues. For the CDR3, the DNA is TGTGCCAGCAGACTCACAGGGGAAGCCTCCACTGAAGCTTTCTTT. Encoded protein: CASRLTGEASTEAFF.

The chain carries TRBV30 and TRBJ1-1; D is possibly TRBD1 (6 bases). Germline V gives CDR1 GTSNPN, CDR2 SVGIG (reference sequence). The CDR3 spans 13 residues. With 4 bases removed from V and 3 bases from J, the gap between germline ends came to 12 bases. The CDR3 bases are TGTGCCTGGAACAGGGTGATGGACACTGAAGCTTTCTTT. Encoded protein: CAWNRVMDTEAFF.

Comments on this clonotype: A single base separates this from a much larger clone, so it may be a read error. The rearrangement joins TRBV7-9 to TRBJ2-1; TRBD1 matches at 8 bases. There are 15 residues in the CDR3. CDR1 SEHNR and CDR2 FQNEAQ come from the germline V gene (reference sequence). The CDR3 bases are TGTGCCGGCAGCAGGCTCGGACAGGGCCCAAATGAGCAGTTCTTC. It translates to CAGSRLGQGPNEQFF.

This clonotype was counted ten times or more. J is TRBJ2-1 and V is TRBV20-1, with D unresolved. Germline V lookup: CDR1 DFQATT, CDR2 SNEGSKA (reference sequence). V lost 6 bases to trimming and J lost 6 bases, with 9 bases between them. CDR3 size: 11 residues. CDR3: CSAELVNEQFF. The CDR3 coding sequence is TGCAGTGCCGAACTCGTCAATGAGCAGTTCTTC.